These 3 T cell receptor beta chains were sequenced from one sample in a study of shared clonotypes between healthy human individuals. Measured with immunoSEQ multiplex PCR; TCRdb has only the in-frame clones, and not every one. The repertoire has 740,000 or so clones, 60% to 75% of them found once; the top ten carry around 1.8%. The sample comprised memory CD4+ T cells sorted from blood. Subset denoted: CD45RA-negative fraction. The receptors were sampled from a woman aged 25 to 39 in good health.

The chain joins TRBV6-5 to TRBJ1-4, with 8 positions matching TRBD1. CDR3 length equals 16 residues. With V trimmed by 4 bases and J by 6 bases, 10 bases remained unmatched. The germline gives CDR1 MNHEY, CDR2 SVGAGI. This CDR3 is CASSSPRTGNHEKLFF. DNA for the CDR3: TGTGCCAGCAGTTCCCCTAGGACAGGGAATCATGAAAAACTGTTTTTT.

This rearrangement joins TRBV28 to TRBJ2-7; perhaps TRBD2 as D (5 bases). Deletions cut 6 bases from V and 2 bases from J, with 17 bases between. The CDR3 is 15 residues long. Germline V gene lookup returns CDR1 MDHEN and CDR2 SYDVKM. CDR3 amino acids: CASSSQRPAAYEQYF. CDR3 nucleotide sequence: TGTGCCAGCAGCTCCCAGCGGCCTGCGGCCTACGAGCAGTACTTC.

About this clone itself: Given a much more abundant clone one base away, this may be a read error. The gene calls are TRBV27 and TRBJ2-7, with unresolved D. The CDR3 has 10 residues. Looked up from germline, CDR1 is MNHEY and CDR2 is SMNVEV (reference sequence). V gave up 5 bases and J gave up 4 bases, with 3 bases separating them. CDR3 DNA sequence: TGTGCCAGCAGTAGGTACGAGCAGTACTTC. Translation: CASSRYEQYF.